This TCR beta chain is from a study of blood T cell repertoires in COVID-19. Study as a whole: The cDNA or gDNA used as material had been derived from T cells, B-cell-depleted T cells, or PBMCs.

Profiled with immunoSEQ multiplex PCR; TCRdb holds only in-frame clones, not every one. This sample yields approximately 85,000 clones, of which around 91% are seen a single time; roughly 4% belongs to the top ten. The CDR3 runs to 17 residues. CDR1 is MDHEN and CDR2 is SYDVKM in the germline V gene. The V and J ends lost 3 bases and 0 bases respectively, with 15 bases between them. This chain connects TRBV28 to TRBJ2-1; weak D call: TRBD2 (6 bases). The sequenced sample consisted of peripheral blood. This receptor was identified in a woman older than 75 with active or convalescent COVID-19. CDR3 amino acids: CASSLGTGGPSYNEQFF. DNA for the CDR3: TGTGCCAGCAGTTTGGGGACCGGAGGGCCCTCCTACAATGAGCAGTTCTTC.